This note documents a single TCR beta chain sequence. No antigen is known for it. Per-base qualities were not stored, and no clone one base away is much larger. One collaborating source in Seattle enrolled patients while the patients were actively infected and followed the patients over time throughout the course of disease. Each collaborating institution followed its own protocols to collect whole blood in K2EDTA tubes. For TCRbeta analysis, collaborators shipped samples as frozen whole blood, isolated PBMCs, or DNA extracted from either of those sample types. These data originate in a study of blood T cell repertoires in COVID-19 (dated by TCRdb to the early 2020s). For the wider study: Collaborator samples came from the United States, Italy and Spain and covered acute and convalescent phases of COVID-19. The prospective study material was composed of cDNA or gDNA derived from T cells, B-cell-depleted T cells, or PBMCs. The dataset comprised deeply sampled blood TCRbeta repertoires from subjects exposed to, actively infected with, or recovered from COVID-19. The repertoires were released in a freely available public database meant as a resource for research on the immune response to SARS-CoV-2. The samples were drawn from the first 160 participants of the ongoing ImmuneRACE study and from roughly 1,300 subjects provided by 6 global collaborators. The sample metadata nearly always contained a de-identified subject ID, COVID-19 status, age in years and sex. Where available, HLA class I and class II types were obtained from metadata supplied by the sample provider rather than from assay-based typing. Results and caveats for the whole study, not just this receptor: How much clinical and demographic metadata was included differed by source and by participant, and the metadata was provided uncurated.

TCRbeta CDR3 regions were amplified from genomic DNA using the immunoSEQ Assay, a bias-controlled multiplex PCR. On the authors' methods: The number of nucleated cells in each sample was estimated from the amplification of reference gene primers within the assay. Sequence reads were collapsed and filtered to measure the absolute abundance of every unique TCRbeta CDR3 rearrangement. For each sample, productive Simpson clonality was calculated as the square root of Simpson's diversity index across productive rearrangements. TCRdb stores this immuneACCESS table with in-frame sequences only. Part of the clones is absent; in the studies checked, under half of the shortfall reflects unresolved V genes, and no reason is known for the rest. The V and J calls and the clone size are those of that table, but D and trimming were determined from the DNA. Across this sample there are about 150,000 clones, with approximately 86% seen only once. Jointly, the top ten make up under 0.7% of the sample.

The sample comprised peripheral blood. The TCR sequence derives from a man in his 60s with COVID-19, enrolled during active disease.

The CDR3 reads as follows: CASSFPGDNEQFF. The nucleotides read TGTGCCAGTAGTTTCCCCGGGGATAATGAGCAGTTCTTC. This sequence uses TRBV19 and TRBJ2-1, and the D gene may be TRBD2, 5 bases matching. CDR1 and CDR2 are read off the germline V gene (reference sequence) as LNHDA and SQIVND. V sheds 5 bases and J sheds 7 bases, leaving 12 bases between their ends. The cysteine opens and the phenylalanine closes a CDR3 of 13 amino acids. Only the CDR3 DNA stays, 39 bases, in frame from base 1.